The next 13 T cell receptor beta chains were all read from a single sample in a study of monozygotic twins with inflammatory bowel disease. From the 5' RACE reads, TCRdb lists one entry per CDR3 protein and no DNA. The sample table includes some 89,000 distinct CDR3 sequences. Material for sequencing was blood. The receptors derive from a human donor with ulcerative colitis or Crohn's disease, or a healthy co-twin of an affected twin (not recorded which).

The chain is built from TRBV6-6 and TRBJ2-3; the TCRdb D gene call, TRBD2, has no DNA to confirm it. In germline, CDR1 is MNHNY, CDR2 SVGAGI (reference sequence). The CDR3 length is 14 residues. The CDR3 is CASSLRLSTDTQYF.

The rearrangement uses TRBV6-4 and TRBJ2-3; TCRdb picks TRBD2, but there is no DNA to check that call. The germline CDR1 and CDR2 sequences are MRHNA and SNTAGT. This CDR3 comprises 16 residues. CDR3 sequence reads: CASSGSPAAGTDTQYF.

The rearrangement uses TRBV27 and TRBJ2-7; TCRdb proposes TRBD1, but this gene call is untestable without DNA. The CDR3 runs to 18 residues. Germline V lookup: CDR1 MNHEY, CDR2 SMNVEV (reference sequence). The CDR3 protein is CASGLGRSGQGVPYEQYF.

The chain is built from TRBV19 and TRBJ2-1; absent DNA, TCRdb's TRBD1 call cannot be checked. CDR1 LNHDA and CDR2 SQIVND come from the germline V gene (reference sequence). This CDR3 contains 15 residues. CDR3 loop: CASSIDRGLPHEQFF.

V gene TRBV5-6 combines with J gene TRBJ2-6. Germline V gene data show CDR1 as SGHDT and CDR2 as YYEEEE. CDR3 size: 16 residues. This CDR3 reads CASSSYKISGANVLTF.

The V call is TRBV7-6, the J call TRBJ2-1. This CDR3 is built from 13 residues. CDR1 is SGHVS and CDR2 is FNYEAQ in the germline V gene. This chain's CDR3 is CASSLVLYNEQFF. Drawing the rest from reference TRBV7-6 and TRBJ2-1, the complete variable domain is GAGVSQSPRYKVTKRGQDVALRCDPISGHVSLYWYRQALGQGPEFLTYFNYEAQQDKSGLPNDRFSAERPEGSISTLTIQRTEQRDSAMYRCASSLVLYNEQFFGPGTRLTVL.

The V call is TRBV7-2, the J call TRBJ1-2; TCRdb proposes TRBD1, but this gene call is untestable without DNA. CDR3 length equals 13 residues. CDR1 and CDR2 from the germline V gene are SGHTA and FQGNSA. This CDR3 reads CASSPLGRDGYTF.

The V gene is TRBV5-1, the J gene TRBJ2-3; with no DNA, the TCRdb D assignment of TRBD2 cannot be verified. Germline loops: CDR1 SGHRS, CDR2 YFSETQ. The CDR3 sequence is 17 residues long. This chain's CDR3 is CASSLAPFSGGTDTQYF.

The chain couples TRBV7-9 to TRBJ1-2; as DNA is missing, the TRBD1 call by TCRdb cannot be tested. This CDR3 has 15 amino acids. Per the germline V gene, CDR1 is SEHNR and CDR2 is FQNEAQ (reference sequence). The CDR3 is CASAGGSVKNYGYTF.

This sequence joins TRBV6-1 and TRBJ2-3; TCRdb's D gene call, TRBD2, goes unchecked for lack of DNA. CDR3 length: 16 amino acids. Germline V gene data show CDR1 as MNHNS and CDR2 as SASEGT. CDR3 region: CASGRRLAGSTDTQYF.

This sequence joins TRBV3-1 and TRBJ1-1; TCRdb picks TRBD1, but there is no DNA to check that call. This CDR3 is built from 15 residues. Germline V gene sequence: CDR1 LGHDT, CDR2 YNNKEL (reference sequence). This CDR3 reads CASSPDRAVNTEAFF.

The gene calls are TRBV14 and TRBJ1-1. Germline values: CDR1 SGHDN, CDR2 FVKESK. The CDR3 spans 12 residues. The CDR3 sequence is CASSQSNTEAFF. Full variable domain (outside the CDR3, taken from reference TRBV14 and TRBJ1-1): EAGVTQFPSHSVIEKGQTVTLRCDPISGHDNLYWYRRVMGKEIKFLLHFVKESKQDESGMPNNRFLAERTGGTYSTLKVQPAELEDSGVYFCASSQSNTEAFFGQGTRLTVV.

J is TRBJ2-5 and V is TRBV5-1; checking the TCRdb D call of TRBD2 is not possible without DNA. CDR3 length: 15 residues. Germline values: CDR1 SGHRS, CDR2 YFSETQ. CDR3 protein: CASSQKGPRGETQYF.